This T cell receptor beta chain was identified during a study of human T cells and chemical hapten exposure. One entry per CDR3 protein, called by TCRdb with MiXCR from the RACE reads. The data contain over 85,000 distinct CDR3 sequences, around 12% of them singletons. Time point reported: patch test 1, 2 weeks after DPC sensitization. The treatment: therapeutic diphenylcyclopropenone sensitization with weekly scalp DPC. This clonotype was observed a handful of times. The CDR3 extends over 15 amino acids. Trimming shortened V by 2 bases and J by 3 bases, and 11 bases separated the two germline ends. Germline CDR1 reads KGHSH; CDR2 reads LQKENI.

The sequence derives from a woman aged 40 to 50 with alopecia areata. Some clones in this sample may be carry-over from other donors' samples. This specimen was whole blood, taken in connection with sensitization to the hapten diphenylcyclopropenone (DPC). The chain recombines TRBV18 with TRBJ2-1; TRBD2 might be the D (6 bases). DNA of the CDR3: TGTGCCAGCTCACCATCTAGCGCCGACTACAATGAGCAGTTCTTC. Amino acid sequence: CASSPSSADYNEQFF.